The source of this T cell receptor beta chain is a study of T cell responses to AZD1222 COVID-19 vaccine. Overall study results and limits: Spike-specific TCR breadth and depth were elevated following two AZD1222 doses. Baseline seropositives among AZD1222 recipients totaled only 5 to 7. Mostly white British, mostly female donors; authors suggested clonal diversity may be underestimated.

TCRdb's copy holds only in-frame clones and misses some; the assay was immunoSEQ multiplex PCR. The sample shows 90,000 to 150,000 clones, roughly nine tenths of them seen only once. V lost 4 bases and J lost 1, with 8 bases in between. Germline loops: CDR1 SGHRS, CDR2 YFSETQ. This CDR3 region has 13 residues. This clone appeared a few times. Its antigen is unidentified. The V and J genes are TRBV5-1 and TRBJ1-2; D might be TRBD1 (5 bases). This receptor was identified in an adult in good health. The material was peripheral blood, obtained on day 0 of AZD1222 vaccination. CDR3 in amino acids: CASSGDSNYGYTF. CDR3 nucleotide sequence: TGCGCCAGCAGCGGAGACAGTAACTATGGCTACACCTTC. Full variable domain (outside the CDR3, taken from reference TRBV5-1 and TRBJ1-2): KAGVTQTPRYLIKTRGQQVTLSCSPISGHRSVSWYQQTPGQGLQFLFEYFSETQRNKGNFPGRFSGRQFSNSRSEMNVSTLELGDSALYLCASSGDSNYGYTFGSGTRLTVV.